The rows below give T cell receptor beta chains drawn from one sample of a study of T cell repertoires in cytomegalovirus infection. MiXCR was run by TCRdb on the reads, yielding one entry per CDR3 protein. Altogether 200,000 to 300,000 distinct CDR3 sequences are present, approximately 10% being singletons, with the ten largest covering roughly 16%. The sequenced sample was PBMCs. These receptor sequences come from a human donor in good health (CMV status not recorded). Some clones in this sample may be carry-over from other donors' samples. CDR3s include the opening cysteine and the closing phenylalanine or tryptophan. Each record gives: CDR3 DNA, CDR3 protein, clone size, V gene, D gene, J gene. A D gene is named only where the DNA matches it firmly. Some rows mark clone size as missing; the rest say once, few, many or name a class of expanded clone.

DNA: TGTGCCAGCAGCTGGGCCGAAGGTACGCAGTATTTT; CDR3: CASSWAEGTQYF; size: few; V: TRBV5-6; D: NA; J: TRBJ2-3
DNA: TGCGCCAGCAGGCGGGAGGGCTGGGATGAGCAGTTCTTC; CDR3: CASRREGWDEQFF; size: NA; V: TRBV5-1; D: TRBD2; J: TRBJ2-1
DNA: TGTGCCAGCAGCCCAGACCCGGGACTAGCGGGTCGGAGGGATACGCAGTATTTT; CDR3: CASSPDPGLAGRRDTQYF; size: many; V: TRBV7-8; D: TRBD2; J: TRBJ2-3
DNA: TGTGCCAGCAGAACCGGGACAGCCTCAGACGAGCAGTACTTC; CDR3: CASRTGTASDEQYF; size: many; V: TRBV28; D: TRBD1; J: TRBJ2-7
DNA: TGTGCCAGCAGGCGGGATGAGTCTGGGGCCAACGTCCTGACTTTC; CDR3: CASRRDESGANVLTF; size: NA; V: TRBV27; D: NA; J: TRBJ2-6
DNA: TGCAGCGTTGAATGGGGCGGCGGCTATGGCTACACCTTC; CDR3: CSVEWGGGYGYTF; size: NA; V: TRBV29-1; D: NA; J: TRBJ1-2
DNA: TGTGCCAGCAGCTTAGGCGACGGGTACGAGCAGTACTTC; CDR3: CASSLGDGYEQYF; size: many; V: TRBV7-8; D: NA; J: TRBJ2-7
DNA: TGTGCCAGCAGAAGCAGGACTAGCGGGAGGACCTACAATGAGCAGTTCTTC; CDR3: CASRSRTSGRTYNEQFF; size: many; V: TRBV7-8; D: TRBD2; J: TRBJ2-1
DNA: TGTGCCAGCAGCGTTACAGGGATCGGCGAGCAGTACTTC; CDR3: CASSVTGIGEQYF; size: many; V: TRBV7-2; D: NA; J: TRBJ2-7
DNA: TGCAGTGCTCACCCCGGCCGAGGGCGGGGGCCGGGAACTGAAGCTTTCTTT; CDR3: CSAHPGRGRGPGTEAFF; size: NA; V: TRBV20-1; D: NA; J: TRBJ1-1
DNA: TGTGCCAGCAGCTTACAATCTGGCCAGCAGTTCTTC; CDR3: CASSLQSGQQFF; size: NA; V: TRBV7-6; D: NA; J: TRBJ2-1